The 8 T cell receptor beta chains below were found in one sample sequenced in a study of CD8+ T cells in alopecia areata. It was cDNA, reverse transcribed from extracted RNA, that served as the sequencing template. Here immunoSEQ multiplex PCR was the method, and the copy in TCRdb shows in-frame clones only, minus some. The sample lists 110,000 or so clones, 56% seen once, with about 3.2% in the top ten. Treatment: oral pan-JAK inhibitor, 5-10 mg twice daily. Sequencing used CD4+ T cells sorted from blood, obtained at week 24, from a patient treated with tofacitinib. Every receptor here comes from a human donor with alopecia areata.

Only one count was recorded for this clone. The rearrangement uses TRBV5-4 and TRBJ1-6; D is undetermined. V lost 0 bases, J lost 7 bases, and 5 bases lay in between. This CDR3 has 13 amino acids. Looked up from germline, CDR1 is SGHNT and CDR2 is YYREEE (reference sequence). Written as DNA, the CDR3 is TGTGCCAGCAGCTTGGGGCAGAATTCACCCCTCCACTTT. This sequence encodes CASSLGQNSPLHF.

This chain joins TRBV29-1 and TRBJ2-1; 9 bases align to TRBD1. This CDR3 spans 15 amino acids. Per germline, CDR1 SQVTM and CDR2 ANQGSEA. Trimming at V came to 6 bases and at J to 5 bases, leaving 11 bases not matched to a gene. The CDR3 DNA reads TGCAGCGTGGAGCCCCTACGGACAGGGGACAATGAGCAGTTCTTC. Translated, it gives CSVEPLRTGDNEQFF.

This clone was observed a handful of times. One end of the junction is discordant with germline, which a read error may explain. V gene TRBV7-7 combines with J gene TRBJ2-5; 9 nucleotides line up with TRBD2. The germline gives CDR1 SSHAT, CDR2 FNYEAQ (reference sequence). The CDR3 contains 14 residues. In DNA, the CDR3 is TGTGCTAGCAGCCCGAGACTAGCGGAAGAGACCCAGTACTTC. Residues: CASSPRLAEETQYF. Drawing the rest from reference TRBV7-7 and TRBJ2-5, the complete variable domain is GAGVSQSPRYKVTKRGQDVTLRCDPISSHATLYWYQQALGQGPEFLTYFNYEAQPDKSGLPSDRFSAERPEGSISTLTIQRTEQRDSAMYRCASSPRLAEETQYFGPGTRLLVL.

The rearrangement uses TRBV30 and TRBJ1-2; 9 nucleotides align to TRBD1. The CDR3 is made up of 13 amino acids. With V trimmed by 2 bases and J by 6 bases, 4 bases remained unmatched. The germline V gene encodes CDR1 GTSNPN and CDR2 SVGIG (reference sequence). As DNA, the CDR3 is TGTGCCTGGAGTCGAGGACAGGGGAATGGCTACACCTTC. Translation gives CAWSRGQGNGYTF.

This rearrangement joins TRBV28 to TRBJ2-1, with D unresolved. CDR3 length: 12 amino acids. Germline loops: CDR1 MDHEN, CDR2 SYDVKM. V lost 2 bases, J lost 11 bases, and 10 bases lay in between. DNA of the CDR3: TGTGCCAGCAGTTTAAAGGCATCACAGCAGTTCTTC. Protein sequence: CASSLKASQQFF.

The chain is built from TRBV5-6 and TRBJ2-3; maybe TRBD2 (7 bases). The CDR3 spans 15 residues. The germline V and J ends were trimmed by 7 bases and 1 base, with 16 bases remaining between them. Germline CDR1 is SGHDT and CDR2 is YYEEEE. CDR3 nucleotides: TGTGCCAGCGGGGGCCAGCGGGGCGGCACAGATACGCAGTATTTT. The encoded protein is CASGGQRGGTDTQYF.

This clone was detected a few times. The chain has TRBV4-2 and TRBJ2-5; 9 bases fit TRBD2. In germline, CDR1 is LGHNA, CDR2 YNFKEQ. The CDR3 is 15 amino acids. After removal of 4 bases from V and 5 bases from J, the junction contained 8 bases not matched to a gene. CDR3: CASSPLGAGGETQYF. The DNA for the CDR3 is TGTGCCAGCAGCCCCCTGGGCGCGGGAGGGGAGACCCAGTACTTC.

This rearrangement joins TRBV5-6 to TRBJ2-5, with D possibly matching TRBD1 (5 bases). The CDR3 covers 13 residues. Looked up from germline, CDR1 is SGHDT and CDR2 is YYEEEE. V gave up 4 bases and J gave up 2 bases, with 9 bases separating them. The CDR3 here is CASSLQVQETQYF. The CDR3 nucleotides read TGTGCCAGCAGCCTACAGGTACAAGAGACCCAGTACTTC.